This TCR beta chain was retrieved from a study of T cells in Graves' hyperthyroidism and ophthalmopathy. About the study: The initial diagnosis was the point when peripheral blood was collected, ahead of any treatment.

Researchers took RNA transcripts and amplified the TCR beta CDR3 regions from them. TCR CDR3 underwent first-round RT-PCR with the HTBI primer set. TCRdb processed the multiplex PCR reads anew with MiXCR; each CDR3 protein has one entry. This repertoire shows hundreds of thousands of distinct CDR3 sequences, around 39% found once; its top ten account for 8% to 9%. The germline CDR1 and CDR2 sequences are SQVTM and ANQGSEA. The CDR3 spans 13 residues. With 6 bases removed from V and 0 bases from J, the gap between germline ends came to 11 bases. This clonotype was seen repeatedly, ten times or more. Its antigen remains unidentified. General study points: Separating ophthalmopathy from stable hyperthyroidism was achieved by a 13 V-J model. Ophthalmopathy was identified by the model a median roughly 6.5 months ahead of onset.

The V call is TRBV29-1, the J call TRBJ1-1; D is ambiguous. Sequenced material: blood. The TCR originated in a man between 18 and 35 years old with Graves' hyperthyroidism. This CDR3 is CSVLPRMNTEAFF. In nucleotides, the CDR3 is TGCAGCGTCCTGCCCCGTATGAACACTGAAGCTTTCTTT.